This is a list of T cell receptor beta chains from one sample in a study of T cells in placental villitis. Clones were sequenced by immunoSEQ multiplex PCR, and TCRdb holds only the in-frame ones, with some missing. The sample has approximately 860 clones; more than 70% are singletons. The sequencing input was placental tissue containing maternal and fetal cells. These receptors came from a human donor in good health; the placental T cells may come from both mother and fetus. Each CDR3 is given with its conserved first and last residue.

v_call	j_call	cdr3_aa
TRBV19	TRBJ1-2	CASSIGSGINGYTF
TRBV7-2	TRBJ2-1	CASISSGRAWYNEQFF
TRBV7-6	TRBJ2-1	CASSSGLLEQFF
TRBV5-5	TRBJ1-5	CASSLVLREPQHF
TRBV11-2	TRBJ2-7	CASSSITGSYEQYF
TRBV4-3	TRBJ1-2	CASSLGTEDSRGYGYTF
TRBV7-2	TRBJ2-7	CASSLGGGPYEQYF